Below, one TCR beta chain is given with its context. Profiling relied on immunoSEQ multiplex PCR, and the TCRdb table lists in-frame clones only, not all of them. The sample carries about 130,000 clones, about 80% recorded once. The data belong to a study of T cell responses to AZD1222 COVID-19 vaccine. The sequence came from an adult in good health. The sample was peripheral blood, taken on day 0 of AZD1222 vaccination.

The CDR3 DNA is TGCGCCAGCAGCACACACCCGGGGACTGAAGCTTTCTTT. Residues: CASSTHPGTEAFF. The chain joins TRBV5-1 to TRBJ1-1; D gene unclear. This CDR3 is 13 amino acids long. Trimming took 4 bases from V and 5 from J, leaving 12 bases between them. CDR1 and CDR2 (germline): SGHRS, YFSETQ.